A selection of T cell receptor beta chains follows, all from one sample in a study of T cells in localized non-small cell lung cancer. This table comes from immunoSEQ multiplex PCR, and its TCRdb copy is limited to in-frame clones, with some not included. The sample includes over 30,000 clones, about nine tenths of them seen just once. The sequencing used peripheral blood mononuclear cells, collected before any cancer treatment. These TCRs come from a male donor at least 60 years old with stage II lung adenocarcinoma. CDR3s include the opening cysteine and the closing phenylalanine or tryptophan. The D gene is left open where the match is weak. Clone size appears in some rows only: once, few, many, or a class for an expanded clone.

d_gene	v_gene	abundance	j_gene	CDR3nt	CDR3aa
TRBD1	TRBV6-1	-	TRBJ2-2	TGTGCCAGCAGGGACAGGGGGCCCGGGGAGCTGTTTTTT	CASRDRGPGELFF
TRBD1	TRBV11-2	-	TRBJ1-3	TGTGCCAGCAGCCGCGACAGGGGAGGCTCTGGAAACACCATATATTTT	CASSRDRGGSGNTIYF
-	TRBV5-1	-	TRBJ2-1	TGCGCCAGCAGAGGGAGTGCCAGAGCGTACAATGAGCAGTTCTTC	CASRGSARAYNEQFF
-	TRBV30	once	TRBJ1-2	TGTGCCTGGAGTGTACCACAGGGATATGGCTACACCTTC	CAWSVPQGYGYTF
-	TRBV28	-	TRBJ1-5	TGTGCCAGCAGGGACGATAGCAATCAGCCCCAGCATTTT	CASRDDSNQPQHF
-	TRBV29-1	-	TRBJ2-3	TGCAGCGTTGAGAGCGGGCCCACATCCAGGGCAGATACGCAGTATTTT	CSVESGPTSRADTQYF
-	TRBV7-2	-	TRBJ2-3	TGTGCCAGCAGCTTAGATACAGGGGGGGCAGATACGCAGTATTTT	CASSLDTGGADTQYF
TRBD1	TRBV5-1	-	TRBJ2-5	TGCGCCAGCAGCCCACAGGGGAATGGGGAGACCCAGTACTTC	CASSPQGNGETQYF
TRBD2	TRBV19	-	TRBJ2-1	TGTGCCAGTAGGACTAGCGGGAGCTCCTACAATGAGCAGTTCTTC	CASRTSGSSYNEQFF
-	TRBV7-2	-	TRBJ2-1	TGTGCCAGCAGACTCGGACACCAGGAGCAGTTCTTC	CASRLGHQEQFF
-	TRBV18	-	TRBJ1-3	TGTGCCAGCTCACCAGGGCAAGCCGGAAACACCATATATTTT	CASSPGQAGNTIYF
-	TRBV19	-	TRBJ1-4	TGTGCCAGTAGTATTCTTCCCGGGCCCGGGGGGGAAAAACTGTTTTTT	CASSILPGPGGEKLFF
TRBD1	TRBV14	-	TRBJ2-7	TGTGCCAGCAGCCGCCTGGGACAGGGGGCGCGTGAGCAGTACTTC	CASSRLGQGAREQYF
-	TRBV7-9	-	TRBJ2-7	TGTGCCAGCAGCCACACCGCCGGGAGATACTACGAGCAGTACTTC	CASSHTAGRYYEQYF
TRBD2	TRBV2	-	TRBJ2-5	TGTGCCAGTACCTCCGGGAGGAACGTTTTGGAGACCCAGTACTTC	CASTSGRNVLETQYF
-	TRBV18	-	TRBJ2-7	TGTGCCAGCTCACTTCGCCGGGACACTCTCTACGAGCAGTACTTC	CASSLRRDTLYEQYF
-	TRBV29-1	-	TRBJ1-1	TGCAGCGCACGACCTGCGGTTGGGGGAGCTTTCTTT	CSARPAVGGAFF
-	TRBV29-1	-	TRBJ1-2	TGCAGCGTTGGGATGATCATTCAGGGGAACTATGGCTACACCTTC	CSVGMIIQGNYGYTF
TRBD2	TRBV5-4	once	TRBJ2-1	TGTGCCAGCAGCTTGGCTAGCGGGAGGACCAATGAGCAGTTCTTC	CASSLASGRTNEQFF
TRBD1	TRBV11-2	-	TRBJ2-1	TGTGCCAGCAGCATCCGGGACAGGGGGCTCAACAATGAGCAGTTCTTC	CASSIRDRGLNNEQFF
-	TRBV6-5	-	TRBJ1-2	TGTGCCAGCAGCCAGGAGGGCTTTAAACTGAACTACACCTTC	CASSQEGFKLNYTF
-	TRBV5-1	-	TRBJ2-5	TGCGCCAGCAGCTTGAACCTGCCAGACCAAGAGACCCAGTACTTC	CASSLNLPDQETQYF
TRBD1	TRBV2	-	TRBJ2-2	TGTGCCAGCCGGGACAGGATAAACACCGGGGAGCTGTTTTTT	CASRDRINTGELFF
TRBD1	TRBV7-9	-	TRBJ1-5	TGTGCCAGCAGCTTAGGGGACAGCCACAATCAGCCCCAGCATTTT	CASSLGDSHNQPQHF
TRBD2	TRBV10-3	-	TRBJ2-1	TGTGCCATCAGTGGTCTTAGCGGGAGTAATAACAATGAGCAGTTCTTC	CAISGLSGSNNNEQFF
-	TRBV11-2	-	TRBJ2-5	TGTGCCAGCAGCCCCGAGGGGCGGGTTGAGACCCAGTACTTC	CASSPEGRVETQYF